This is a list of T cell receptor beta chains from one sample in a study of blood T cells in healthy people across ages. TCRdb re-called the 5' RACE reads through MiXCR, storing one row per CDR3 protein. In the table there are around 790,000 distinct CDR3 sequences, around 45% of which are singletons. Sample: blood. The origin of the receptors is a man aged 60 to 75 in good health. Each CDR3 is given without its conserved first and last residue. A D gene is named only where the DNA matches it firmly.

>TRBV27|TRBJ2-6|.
ASSPVASSGANVLT
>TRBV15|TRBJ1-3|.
ATSRVQQATSSGNTIY
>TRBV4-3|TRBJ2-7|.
ASSQGRGAYEQY
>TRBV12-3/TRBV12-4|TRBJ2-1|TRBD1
ASSGTGGGPHNEQF
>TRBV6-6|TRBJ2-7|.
ASSYSRRLAQGGEQY
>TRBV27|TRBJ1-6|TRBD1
ASRGGGSYNSPLH
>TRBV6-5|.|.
ASSYRRGQGYDEQY
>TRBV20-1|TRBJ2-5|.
SASKEETQY
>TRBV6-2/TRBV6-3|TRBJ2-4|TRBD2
ASSWGLADPKNIQY
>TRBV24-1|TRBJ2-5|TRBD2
ATSDLSGGQETQY
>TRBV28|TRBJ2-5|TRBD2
ASSSWTSGDDQETQY
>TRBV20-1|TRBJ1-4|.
STPRNEKLF
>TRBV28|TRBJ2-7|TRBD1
ASSPSGTGVNEQY
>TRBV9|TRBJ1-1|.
ASSPRVGASTEAF
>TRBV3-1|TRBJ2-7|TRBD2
ASSQSAGGRSYEQY
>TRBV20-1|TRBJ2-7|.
SVTPTVISYEQY
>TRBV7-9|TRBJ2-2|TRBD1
ASSRLTGDTGELF
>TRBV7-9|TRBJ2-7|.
ASSLDGQLEQY
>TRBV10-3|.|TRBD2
AISESARGSYNEQY
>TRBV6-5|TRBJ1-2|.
ASITGVGYT
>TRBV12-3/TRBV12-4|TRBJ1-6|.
ASRPQGNSPLH
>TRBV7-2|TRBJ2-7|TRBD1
ASSFSGTGANEQY
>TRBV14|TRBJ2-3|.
ASSQEMADTQY
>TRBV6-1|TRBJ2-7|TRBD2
ASSEASGSSYKQY
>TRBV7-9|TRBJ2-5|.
ASSLGTDPFGESQY
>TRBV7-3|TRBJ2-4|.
ASSLIGGVGSYNEQY
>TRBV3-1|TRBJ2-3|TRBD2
ASSQDLTAGGYSSTDTQY
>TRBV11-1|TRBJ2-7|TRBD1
ASSKTPGQGGQY
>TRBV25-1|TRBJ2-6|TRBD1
ASSEQRGRGANVLT
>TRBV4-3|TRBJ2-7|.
ASSQDHNSYEQY
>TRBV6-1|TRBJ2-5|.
ASSPVGRLKEGETQY
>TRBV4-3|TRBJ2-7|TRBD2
ASSQVRGAQYEQY
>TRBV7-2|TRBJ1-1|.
ASSLFPPGRNTEAF
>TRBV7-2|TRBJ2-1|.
ASSNRPRWYNEQF
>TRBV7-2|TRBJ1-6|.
ASSLVGGSRNNSPLH
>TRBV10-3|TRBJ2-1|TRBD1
AISESQGALNEQF
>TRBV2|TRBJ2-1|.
ASRERGLQHDEQF
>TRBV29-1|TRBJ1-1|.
SVEDGSYTEAF
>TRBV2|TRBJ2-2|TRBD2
ASSESGGNTGELF
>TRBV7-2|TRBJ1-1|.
ASSLPTGTLNTEAF
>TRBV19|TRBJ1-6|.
ASSRQESNSPLH
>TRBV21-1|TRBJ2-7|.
ASSNLGTGDYEQY
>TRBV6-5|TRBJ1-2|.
ASRTAEGYT
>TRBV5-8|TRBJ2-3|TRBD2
ASSATSGVRGNTQY
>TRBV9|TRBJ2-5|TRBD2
ASSVGTSETQY
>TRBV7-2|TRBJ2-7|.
ASSLLASPYEQY
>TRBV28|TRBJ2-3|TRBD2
ASSLSIAGRGGEDTQY
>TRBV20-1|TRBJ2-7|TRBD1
SAVRDRGYEQY
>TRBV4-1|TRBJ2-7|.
TSSEDRAYGQY
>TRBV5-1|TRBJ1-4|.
ASSLVPGANEKLF
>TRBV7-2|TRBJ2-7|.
ASTFGYEQY
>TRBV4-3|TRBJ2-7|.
ASSSGVTPIYEQY
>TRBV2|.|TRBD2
ASRRGSQSYEQY
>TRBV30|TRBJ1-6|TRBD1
AWRATGDSPLH